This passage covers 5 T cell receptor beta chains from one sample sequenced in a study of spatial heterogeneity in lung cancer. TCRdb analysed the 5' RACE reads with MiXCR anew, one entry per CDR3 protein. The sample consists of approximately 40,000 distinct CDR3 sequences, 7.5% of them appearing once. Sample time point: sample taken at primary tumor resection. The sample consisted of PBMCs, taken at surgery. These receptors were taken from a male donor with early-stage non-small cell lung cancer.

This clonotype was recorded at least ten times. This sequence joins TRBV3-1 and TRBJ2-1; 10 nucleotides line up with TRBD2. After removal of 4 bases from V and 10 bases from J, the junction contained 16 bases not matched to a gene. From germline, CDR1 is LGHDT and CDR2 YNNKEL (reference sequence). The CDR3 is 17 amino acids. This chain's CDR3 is CASSPSSGLAGEREQFF. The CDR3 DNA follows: TGTGCCAGCAGCCCCTCCTCGGGCCTAGCGGGAGAGCGCGAGCAGTTCTTC.

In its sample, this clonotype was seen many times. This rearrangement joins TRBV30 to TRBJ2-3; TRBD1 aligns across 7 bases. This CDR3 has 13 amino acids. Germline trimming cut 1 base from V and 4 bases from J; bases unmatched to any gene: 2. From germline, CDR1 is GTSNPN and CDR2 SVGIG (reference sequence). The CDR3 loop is CAWSGQGPDTQYF. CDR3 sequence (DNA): TGTGCCTGGAGTGGACAGGGTCCAGATACGCAGTATTTT.

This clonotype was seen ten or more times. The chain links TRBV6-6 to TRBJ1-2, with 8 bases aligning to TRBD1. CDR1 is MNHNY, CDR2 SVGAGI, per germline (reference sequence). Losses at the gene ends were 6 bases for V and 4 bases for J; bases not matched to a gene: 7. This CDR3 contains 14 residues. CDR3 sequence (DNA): TGTGCCAGCAGGTACCCCGACAGGGGCTATGGCTACACCTTC. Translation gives CASRYPDRGYGYTF.

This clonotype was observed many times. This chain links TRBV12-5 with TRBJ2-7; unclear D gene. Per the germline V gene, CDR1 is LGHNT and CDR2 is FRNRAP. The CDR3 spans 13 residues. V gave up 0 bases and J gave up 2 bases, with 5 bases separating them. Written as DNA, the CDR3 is TGTGCTAGTGGTTTGGTGTCTACCTACGAGCAGTACTTC. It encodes CASGLVSTYEQYF.

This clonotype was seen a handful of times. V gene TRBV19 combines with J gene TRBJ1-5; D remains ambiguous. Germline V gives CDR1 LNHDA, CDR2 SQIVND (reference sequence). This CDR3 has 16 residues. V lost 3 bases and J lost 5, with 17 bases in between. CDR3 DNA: TGTGCCAGTAGTATCGGGAGCCGAAATCCCCATCAGCCCCAGCATTTT. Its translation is CASSIGSRNPHQPQHF. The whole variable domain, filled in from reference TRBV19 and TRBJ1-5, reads DGGITQSPKYLFRKEGQNVTLSCEQNLNHDAMYWYRQDPGQGLRLIYYSQIVNDFQKGDIAEGYSVSREKKESFPLTVTSAQKNPTAFYLCASSIGSRNPHQPQHFGDGTRLSIL.